These 3 T cell receptor beta chains originate from one sample sequenced in a study. TCRdb processed the RT-PCR reads anew with MiXCR; each CDR3 protein has one entry. This sample yields 650,000 to 800,000 distinct CDR3 sequences, of which 13% to 15% are seen a single time; 3% to 4.5% belongs to the top ten. Sequenced material: memory CD4+ T cells from blood. All receptors come from a female donor in good health, serving as a healthy control.

This clonotype was recorded a few times. V gene TRBV6-5 combines with J gene TRBJ1-5; 7 bases line up with TRBD1. V was clipped by 0 bases and J by 1 base; unmatched bases: 6. This CDR3 region has 17 residues. Looked up from germline, CDR1 is MNHEY and CDR2 is SVGAGI. Written as DNA, the CDR3 is TGTGCCAGCAGTTACTCCGCGCCAGGGGGAAGCAATCAGCCCCAGCATTTT. Encoded protein: CASSYSAPGGSNQPQHF.

The chain employs TRBV27 and TRBJ1-1, with D hard to call. The V gene's germline CDR1 is MNHEY and CDR2 SMNVEV (reference sequence). There are 15 residues in the CDR3. Between the trimmed V and J ends, which lost 2 bases and 0 bases, there was a span of 10 bases. The CDR3 nucleotides read TGTGCCAGCAGTTTAAACGGTCTGTTGAACACTGAAGCTTTCTTT. This codes for CASSLNGLLNTEAFF.

This clonotype appeared many times. The chain has TRBV3-1 and TRBJ2-7; the match to TRBD1 covers 11 bases. Unmatched junction bases numbered 3, after V lost 3 bases and J lost 5 bases. The CDR3 loop spans 14 amino acids. In germline, CDR1 is LGHDT, CDR2 YNNKEL (reference sequence). The CDR3 is CASSHGQGANEQYF. CDR3 sequence (DNA): TGTGCCAGCAGCCACGGACAGGGGGCGAACGAGCAGTACTTC.